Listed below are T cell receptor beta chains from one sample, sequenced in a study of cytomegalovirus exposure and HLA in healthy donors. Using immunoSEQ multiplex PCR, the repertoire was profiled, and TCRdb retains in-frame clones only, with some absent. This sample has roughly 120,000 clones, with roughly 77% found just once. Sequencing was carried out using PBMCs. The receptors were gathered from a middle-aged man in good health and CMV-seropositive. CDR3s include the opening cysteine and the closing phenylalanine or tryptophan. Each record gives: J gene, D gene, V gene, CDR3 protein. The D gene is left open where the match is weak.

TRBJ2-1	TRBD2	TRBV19	CASSREVAYNEQFF
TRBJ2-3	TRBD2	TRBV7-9	CASSIGGSDTQYF
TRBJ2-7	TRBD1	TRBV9	CASSVGQGGYEQYF
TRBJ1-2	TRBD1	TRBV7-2	CASSVPTGGAKDGYTF
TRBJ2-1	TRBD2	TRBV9	CASRPGLAGDFEQFF
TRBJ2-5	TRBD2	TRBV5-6	CASSLVDGTSEKETQYF
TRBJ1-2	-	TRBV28	CASSWEGLNYGYTF
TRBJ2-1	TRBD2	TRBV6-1	CASSEFRGLAGAAFSYNEQFF
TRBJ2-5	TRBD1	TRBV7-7	CASSGQGGETQYF
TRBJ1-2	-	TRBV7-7	CASSPGPGYGYTF
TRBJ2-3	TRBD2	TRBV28	CASSLFLAGVDTQYF
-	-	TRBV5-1	CASSEGLTYEQYF
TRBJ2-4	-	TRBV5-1	CASSLAPGSGQYF
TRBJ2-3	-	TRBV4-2	CASSLSESTDTQYF
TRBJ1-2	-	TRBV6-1	CASSEGGGHYGYTF
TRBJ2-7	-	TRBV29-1	CSVESGDEQYF
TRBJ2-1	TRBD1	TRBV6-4	CASSNTGEAYNEQFF
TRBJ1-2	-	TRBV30	CAWSVLLAGTGGYTF
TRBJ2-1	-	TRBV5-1	CASNGGAPDEQFF
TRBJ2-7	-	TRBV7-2	CASSLFQEGYEQYF
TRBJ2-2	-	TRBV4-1	CASSQAQVRELFF
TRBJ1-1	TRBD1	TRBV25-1	CASSNRQGAAFF
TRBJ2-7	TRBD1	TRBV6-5	CASSYSGTATYEQYF
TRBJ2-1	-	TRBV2	CASSEVSNNEQFF
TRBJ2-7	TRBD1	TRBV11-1	CASSFQDRIYEQYF
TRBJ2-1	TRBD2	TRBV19	CASSLRRLAYEQFF
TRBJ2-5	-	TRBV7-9	CASTNAPETQYF
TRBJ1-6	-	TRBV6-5	CASSYSINREGGPLHF
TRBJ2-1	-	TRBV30	CAWSIRGHLYNEQFF
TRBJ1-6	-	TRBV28	CASSPPGGVRGNSPLHF
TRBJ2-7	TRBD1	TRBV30	CAWRKQGVYEQYF
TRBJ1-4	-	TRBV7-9	CASSLARRKAEKLFF
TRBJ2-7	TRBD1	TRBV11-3	CASSQGGTGGNEQYF
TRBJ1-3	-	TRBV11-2	CASSLRVNTIYF
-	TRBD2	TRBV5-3	CARSWGEGRWREQYF
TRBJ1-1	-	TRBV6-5	CASSFQGTEAFF
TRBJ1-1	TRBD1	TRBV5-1	CASSPGQGSLGTEAFF
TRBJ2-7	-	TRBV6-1	CASSEGRTVYYEQYF